This T cell receptor (beta chain) comes out of a study of shared clonotypes between healthy human individuals. The replicate PCRs on unsorted PBMC were given approximately 300 ng DNA, which is 30,000 to 35,000 T cell genomes. Using immunoSEQ multiplex PCR, the repertoire was profiled, and TCRdb retains in-frame clones only, with some absent. The profile shows approximately 470,000 clones, around 80% of them singletons. The source of this sequence is a woman aged 40 to 50 in good health. Some clones in this sample may be carry-over from other donors' samples. Sequenced material: PBMCs.

The CDR3: CASSQGGLATYNEQFF. The CDR3 DNA reads TGTGCCAGCAGCCAGGGGGGACTAGCGACCTACAATGAGCAGTTCTTC. The chain uses TRBV11-2 and TRBJ2-1, with 10 nucleotides matching TRBD2. Germline V CDR1 and CDR2: SGHAT, FQNNGV. The CDR3 has 16 residues. J was trimmed by 2 bases and V by 5 bases; bases with no gene match: 6.